Here is one TCR beta chain with its context. CDR1 is SGHKS, CDR2 YYEKEE, per germline (reference sequence). The CDR3 is 14 residues long. V lost 0 bases and J 1 base, leaving 7 bases between the germline ends. The sample belongs to a study of T cell responses to AZD1222 COVID-19 vaccine. Sequencing used immunoSEQ multiplex PCR; TCRdb keeps in-frame clones, though not all of them. The sample records 150,000 to 200,000 clones, around 94% being singletons. This TCR came from an adult in good health. The chain uses TRBV5-5 and TRBJ1-1; the D is unclear. The source material was peripheral blood, sampled on day 0 of AZD1222 vaccination. The CDR3 protein is CASSLGSGNTEAFF. In DNA form, the CDR3 reads TGTGCCAGCAGCTTGGGTTCGGGGAACACTGAAGCTTTCTTT.